This T cell receptor (beta chain) emerged from a study of T cell repertoires in cytomegalovirus infection. Study-wide results and caveats: CMV carriers having the relevant HLA were flagged by cumulative public TCR beta family frequency. Dominating the ex vivo response were TCR beta clonotypes that were CMV-specific and HLA-C-restricted.

MiXCR, run by TCRdb on the reads, gives a single entry per CDR3 protein. The repertoire holds 680,000 or so distinct CDR3 sequences, around 35% seen once, with roughly 18% in the top ten. A remark on this clonotype: Its specificity is unknown.

Germline V lookup: CDR1 MNHNY, CDR2 SVGAGI (reference sequence). The CDR3 runs to 15 residues. After removal of 4 bases from V and 6 bases from J, the junction contained 7 bases not matched to a gene. The origin of this receptor is a human donor in good health (CMV status not recorded). Some clones in this sample may be carry-over from other donors' samples. The chain combines TRBV6-6 with TRBJ1-5; 9 bases line up with TRBD1. The sequencing here drew on cultured PBMCs, taken from culture after CMV antigen stimulation. The CDR3 nucleotides are TGTGCCAGCAGTTCCGACAGGGGGGGAGGTCAGCCCCAGCATTTT. It specifies CASSSDRGGGQPQHF.